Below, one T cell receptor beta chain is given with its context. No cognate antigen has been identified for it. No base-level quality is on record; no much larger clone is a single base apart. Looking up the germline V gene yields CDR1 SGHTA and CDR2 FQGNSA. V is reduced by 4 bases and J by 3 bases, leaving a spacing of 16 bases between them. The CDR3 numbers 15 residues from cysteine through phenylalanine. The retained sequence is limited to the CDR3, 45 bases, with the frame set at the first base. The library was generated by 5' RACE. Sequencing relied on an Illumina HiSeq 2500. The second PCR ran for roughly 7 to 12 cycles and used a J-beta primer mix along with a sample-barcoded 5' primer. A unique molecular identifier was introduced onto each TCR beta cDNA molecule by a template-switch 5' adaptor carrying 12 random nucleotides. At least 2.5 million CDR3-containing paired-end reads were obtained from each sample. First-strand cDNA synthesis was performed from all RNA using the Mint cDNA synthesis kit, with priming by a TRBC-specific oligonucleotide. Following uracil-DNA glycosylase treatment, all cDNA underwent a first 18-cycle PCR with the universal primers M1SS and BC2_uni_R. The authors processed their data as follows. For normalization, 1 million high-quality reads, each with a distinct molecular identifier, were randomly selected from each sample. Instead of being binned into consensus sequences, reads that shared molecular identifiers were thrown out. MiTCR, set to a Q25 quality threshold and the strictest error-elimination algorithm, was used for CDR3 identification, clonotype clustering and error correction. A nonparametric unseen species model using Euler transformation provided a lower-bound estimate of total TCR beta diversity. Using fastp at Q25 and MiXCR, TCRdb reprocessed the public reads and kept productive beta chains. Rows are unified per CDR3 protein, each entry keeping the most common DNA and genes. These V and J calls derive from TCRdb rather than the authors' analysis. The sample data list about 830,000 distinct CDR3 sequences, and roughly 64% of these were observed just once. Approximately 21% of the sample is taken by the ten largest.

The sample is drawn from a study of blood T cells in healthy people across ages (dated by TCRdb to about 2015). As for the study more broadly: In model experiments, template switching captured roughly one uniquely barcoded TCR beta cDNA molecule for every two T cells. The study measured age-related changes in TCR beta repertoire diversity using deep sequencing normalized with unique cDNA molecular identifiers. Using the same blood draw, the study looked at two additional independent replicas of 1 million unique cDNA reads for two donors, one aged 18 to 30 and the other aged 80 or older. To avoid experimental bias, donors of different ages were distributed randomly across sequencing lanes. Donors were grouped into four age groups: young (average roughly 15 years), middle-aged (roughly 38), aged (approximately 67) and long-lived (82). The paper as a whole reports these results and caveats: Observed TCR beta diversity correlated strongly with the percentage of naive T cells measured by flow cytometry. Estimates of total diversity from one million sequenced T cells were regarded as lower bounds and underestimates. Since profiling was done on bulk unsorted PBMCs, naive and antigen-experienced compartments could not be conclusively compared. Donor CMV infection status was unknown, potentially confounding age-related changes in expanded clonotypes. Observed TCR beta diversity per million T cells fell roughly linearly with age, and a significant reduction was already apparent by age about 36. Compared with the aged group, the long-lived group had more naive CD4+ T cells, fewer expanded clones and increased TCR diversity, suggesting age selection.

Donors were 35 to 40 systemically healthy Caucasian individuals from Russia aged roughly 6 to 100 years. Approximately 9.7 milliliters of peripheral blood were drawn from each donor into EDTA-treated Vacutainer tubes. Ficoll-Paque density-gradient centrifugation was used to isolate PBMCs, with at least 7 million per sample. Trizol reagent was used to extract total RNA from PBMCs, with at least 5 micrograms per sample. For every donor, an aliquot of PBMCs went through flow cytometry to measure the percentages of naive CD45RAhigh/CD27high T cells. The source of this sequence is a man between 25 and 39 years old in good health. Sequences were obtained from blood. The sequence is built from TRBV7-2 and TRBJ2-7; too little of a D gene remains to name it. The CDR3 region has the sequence CASSWTANLNYEQYF. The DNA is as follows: TGTGCCAGCAGCTGGACGGCCAACCTAAACTACGAGCAGTACTTC.